This paragraph covers one T cell receptor beta chain sequence. What it binds is unknown. The data derive from a study of T cell repertoires in cytomegalovirus infection. Study-wide background: Public TCR beta signatures were indicative of both CMV infection and a matching HLA type.

TCRdb independently ran MiXCR on the reads; one entry per CDR3 protein. Of some 560,000 distinct CDR3 sequences listed, 35% to 50% were seen once; the top ten hold 48%. Points from the study as a whole: Across the ex vivo response, the dominant clonotypes were HLA-C-restricted CMV-specific TCR beta clonotypes.

Germline CDR1 reads DFQATT; CDR2 reads SNEGSKA (reference sequence). This CDR3 is built from 11 residues. V lost 3 bases, J lost 4 bases, and 4 bases lay in between. Source: cultured PBMCs, taken from culture after CMV antigen stimulation. The sequence derives from a human donor in good health (CMV status not recorded). Some clones in this sample may be carry-over from other donors' samples. The chain has TRBV20-1 and TRBJ2-1; unclear D gene. The CDR3 here is CSASFYNEQFF. DNA for the CDR3: TGCAGTGCTAGTTTTTACAATGAGCAGTTCTTC.